A selection of T cell receptor beta chains follows, all from one sample in a study of cytotoxic CD8 clonotypes in ibrutinib-treated CLL. The assay was immunoSEQ multiplex PCR, and TCRdb's table has in-frame clones only and misses some. The sample yields about 68,000 clones, approximately 71% seen once. The sample consisted of PBMCs, taken after 12 months of ibrutinib treatment. The source of these receptors is a human donor with chronic lymphocytic leukemia. Both conserved end residues are part of each CDR3. Each record gives: D gene, J gene, V gene, clone size, CDR3 protein, CDR3 DNA. A D gene is named only where the DNA matches it firmly. Clone size appears in some rows only: once, few, many, or a class for an expanded clone.

>-|TRBJ2-2|TRBV2|-
CAQRAQGRPGELFF
TGTGCTCAGCGGGCACAGGGGAGGCCCGGGGAGCTGTTTTTT
>-|TRBJ2-3|TRBV2|-
CASLVGLTADTQYF
TGTGCCAGCCTTGTAGGGCTAACGGCAGATACGCAGTATTTT
>TRBD2|TRBJ2-1|TRBV10-3|-
CAISGTSGGAYNEQFF
TGTGCCATCAGTGGGACTAGCGGGGGGGCCTACAATGAGCAGTTCTTC
>-|TRBJ2-3|TRBV9|-
CASSPLLGRVGLDTQYF
TGTGCCAGCAGCCCCCTTTTGGGGAGAGTCGGTTTGGATACGCAGTATTTT
>-|TRBJ2-2|TRBV19|-
CASVRGRAGELFF
TGTGCCAGTGTCAGGGGGAGGGCCGGGGAGCTGTTTTTT
>TRBD2|TRBJ2-3|TRBV30|-
CAWSAGGDTQYF
TGTGCCTGGAGTGCGGGAGGGGATACGCAGTATTTT
>-|TRBJ1-2|TRBV15|few
CATSSWRDLSYTF
TGTGCCACCAGCAGTTGGCGGGACCTTAGCTACACCTTC
>TRBD1|TRBJ2-5|TRBV15|-
CATSRGTGDQETQYF
TGTGCCACCAGCAGGGGGACAGGGGACCAAGAGACCCAGTACTTC
>-|TRBJ2-2|TRBV7-9|-
CASSLTSGNTGELFF
TGTGCCAGCAGCTTAACGTCAGGGAACACCGGGGAGCTGTTTTTT
>TRBD1|TRBJ2-7|TRBV29-1|-
CSVGDRDYEQYF
TGCAGCGTTGGGGACAGGGATTACGAGCAGTACTTC
>TRBD1|TRBJ1-1|TRBV9|-
CASSAGQGASTEAFF
TGTGCCAGCAGCGCAGGACAGGGGGCGAGCACTGAAGCTTTCTTT
>-|TRBJ2-5|TRBV28|-
CASSSPGQPNQETQYF
TGTGCCAGCAGTTCCCCCGGACAGCCAAACCAAGAGACCCAGTACTTC
>-|TRBJ2-7|TRBV28|once
CASSFASLRSYEQYF
TGTGCCAGCAGTTTTGCTAGCCTGCGTTCCTACGAGCAGTACTTC
>TRBD1|TRBJ1-1|TRBV19|-
CASSIQAGGLTEAFF
TGTGCCAGTAGTATTCAGGCAGGGGGCCTCACTGAAGCTTTCTTT
>-|TRBJ2-5|TRBV19|-
CASSIRGPGTGTQYF
TGTGCCAGTAGTATCCGGGGCCCCGGGACCGGGACCCAGTACTTC
>TRBD2|TRBJ2-1|TRBV11-2|-
CASSPRLAGGSNEQFF
TGTGCCAGCAGCCCCCGACTAGCGGGGGGATCCAATGAGCAGTTCTTC
>-|TRBJ2-2|TRBV18|-
CASSPRATLARELFF
TGTGCCAGCTCACCGCGGGCGACCTTAGCCAGGGAGCTGTTTTTT
>-|TRBJ1-2|TRBV9|few
CASSVGGYGYTF
TGTGCCAGCAGCGTAGGGGGTTATGGCTACACCTTC
>-|TRBJ2-1|TRBV6-6|-
CASMEAINIYNEQFF
TGTGCCAGCATGGAAGCTATTAACATTTACAATGAGCAGTTCTTC
>-|TRBJ2-2|TRBV27|-
CASSFYRVAGTGELFF
TGTGCCAGCAGTTTTTACAGAGTGGCGGGAACCGGGGAGCTGTTTTTT
>-|TRBJ1-5|TRBV11-2|-
CASSSQGRQPQHF
TGTGCCAGCAGCTCACAGGGCCGTCAGCCCCAGCATTTT
>TRBD1|TRBJ1-5|TRBV7-9|-
CASSALDREEPQHF
TGTGCCAGCAGCGCCCTGGACAGGGAAGAGCCCCAGCATTTT
>TRBD1|TRBJ1-1|TRBV10-3|-
CAISESTGITEAFF
TGTGCCATCAGTGAGTCGACAGGGATCACTGAAGCTTTCTTT
>-|TRBJ1-2|TRBV19|few
CASSISVSNYGYTF
TGTGCCAGTAGTATCTCTGTGAGTAACTATGGCTACACCTTC
>-|TRBJ2-1|TRBV7-3|few
CASSYREGEQFF
TGTGCCAGCAGCTACAGGGAAGGTGAGCAGTTCTTC
>-|TRBJ2-7|TRBV7-6|-
CASSLGVRYEQYF
TGTGCCAGCAGCTTAGGTGTCCGTTACGAGCAGTACTTC
>-|TRBJ1-6|TRBV6-5|-
CASSYIQNSPLHF
TGTGCCAGCAGTTACATACAGAATTCACCCCTCCACTTT
>TRBD2|TRBJ2-1|TRBV7-2|-
CASGAGLRLANEQFF
TGTGCCAGCGGGGCGGGACTACGATTAGCGAATGAGCAGTTCTTC
>-|TRBJ1-3|TRBV7-9|-
CASSLAGAFSGNTIYF
TGTGCCAGCAGCTTAGCTGGGGCGTTCTCTGGAAACACCATATATTTT
>-|TRBJ1-6|TRBV5-5|-
CASSSRRGDGNSPLHF
TGTGCCAGCAGCAGCCGCCGGGGCGACGGTAATTCACCCCTCCACTTT
>TRBD1|TRBJ1-2|TRBV2|few
CASSHTGVYGYTF
TGTGCCAGCAGCCACACAGGGGTCTATGGCTACACCTTC
>-|TRBJ1-5|TRBV12-5|-
CASGPGDQPQHF
TGTGCTAGTGGCCCCGGAGATCAGCCCCAGCATTTT
>-|TRBJ1-1|TRBV18|-
CASTENRQNTEAFF
TGTGCCAGCACAGAAAATAGACAGAACACTGAAGCTTTCTTT
>-|TRBJ1-1|TRBV5-6|-
CASSTGPLNTEAFF
TGTGCCAGCAGCACCGGTCCATTGAACACTGAAGCTTTCTTT
>-|TRBJ1-2|TRBV19|-
CASSLRVRSYGYTF
TGTGCCAGTAGTCTCAGGGTCCGGAGCTATGGCTACACCTTC
>-|TRBJ1-1|TRBV19|few
CASSIRTAEAFF
TGTGCCAGTAGTATTCGGACAGCAGAAGCTTTCTTT
>TRBD1|TRBJ1-4|TRBV6-6|-
CASRDRENSEKLFF
TGTGCCAGCAGAGACAGGGAAAATTCCGAAAAACTGTTTTTT
>TRBD1|TRBJ1-3|TRBV5-1|-
CASSLQGAAAGNTIYF
TGCGCCAGCAGCTTGCAGGGGGCGGCGGCCGGAAACACCATATATTTT
>TRBD1|TRBJ2-5|TRBV6-4|-
CATSTGAWKTQYF
TGTGCCACCTCGACAGGGGCATGGAAGACCCAGTACTTC
>-|TRBJ2-7|TRBV4-1|-
CASSQGRGLSYEQYF
TGCGCCAGCAGCCAAGGCAGGGGCCTGTCCTACGAGCAGTACTTC
>-|TRBJ1-2|TRBV30|-
CAWSEGSDRMYGYTF
TGTGCCTGGAGTGAAGGGTCAGACAGAATGTATGGCTACACCTTC
>-|TRBJ1-4|TRBV27|-
CASSVVVNEKLFF
TGTGCCAGCAGTGTAGTGGTGAATGAAAAACTGTTTTTT
>-|TRBJ1-2|TRBV6-5|once
CASSYSKGFKHGYTF
TGTGCCAGCAGTTACTCGAAGGGTTTTAAGCATGGCTACACCTTC
>-|TRBJ1-2|TRBV13|few
CASSVWVGQNYRGYTF
TGTGCCAGCAGCGTCTGGGTAGGACAGAACTATCGTGGCTACACCTTC
>-|TRBJ1-4|TRBV19|-
CASSIPGGPEKLFF
TGTGCCAGTAGTATCCCCGGGGGGCCGGAAAAACTGTTTTTT
>-|TRBJ2-1|TRBV4-1|-
CASSQGGGLRLEQFF
TGCGCCAGCAGCCAAGGGGGGGGCCTCCGACTTGAGCAGTTCTTC
>-|TRBJ2-2|TRBV28|few
CASSSVGRQLFF
TGTGCCAGCAGTTCAGTCGGCAGGCAGCTGTTTTTT
>-|TRBJ1-1|TRBV29-1|-
CSVDRVRGTEAFF
TGCAGCGTTGATCGTGTACGGGGGACTGAAGCTTTCTTT
>TRBD2|TRBJ2-2|TRBV4-2|-
CASSQERASGGQNTGELFF
TGTGCCAGCAGCCAAGAGAGGGCTAGCGGGGGGCAGAACACCGGGGAGCTGTTTTTT
>-|TRBJ1-6|TRBV6-5|-
CASSWDWNSPLHF
TGTGCCAGCAGTTGGGATTGGAATTCACCCCTCCACTTT
>-|TRBJ2-6|TRBV30|-
CAWSLLSGANVLTF
TGTGCCTGGAGTCTGCTCTCTGGGGCCAACGTCCTGACTTTC
>TRBD1|TRBJ1-3|TRBV7-2|-
CASSLDRARGNTIYF
TGTGCCAGCAGCCTAGACAGGGCGCGGGGAAACACCATATATTTT
>-|TRBJ1-2|TRBV28|-
CASSSGNYGYTF
TGTGCCAGCAGTTCGGGGAACTATGGCTACACCTTC
>-|TRBJ2-4|TRBV15|-
CATSPNKNIQYF
TGTGCCACCAGCCCAAACAAAAACATTCAGTACTTC
>-|TRBJ1-2|TRBV28|-
CASSLVPGYYGYTF
TGTGCCAGCAGTTTAGTGCCAGGGTATTATGGCTACACCTTC
>-|TRBJ1-2|TRBV19|few
CASQVGINYGYTF
TGTGCCTCCCAAGTGGGGATCAACTATGGCTACACCTTC